This TCR beta chain was found in a study of regulatory T cells in long-lasting Graves disease. The CDR3 length is 12 residues. Germline V lookup: CDR1 SNHLY, CDR2 FYNNEI. The time point here: newly diagnosed GD, antithyroid drugs for less than 3 months. Preparation of the TCR library used RNA extracted from PBMCs. This clonotype was seen more than once but under ten times. CDR3-region Arm-PCR and iRepertoire HTBI primers produced the TCR beta libraries. A single record per CDR3 protein comes from TCRdb applying MiXCR to the multiplex PCR reads. The sample shows 500,000 or so distinct CDR3 sequences, about 15% of them seen only once. This sample was shared with a second study, whose subject was T cells in Graves' hyperthyroidism and ophthalmopathy.

The rearrangement links TRBV2 to TRBJ2-7, with TRBD1 as a possible D gene (6 bases). The specimen comprised peripheral blood mononuclear cells (PBMCs), sampled at new diagnosis, from a patient treated with antithyroid drugs. The TCR sequence derives from a woman aged 35-65 years with Graves disease. DNA for the CDR3: TGTGCGGGGGCAGGGGAGTCCTACGAGCAGTACTTC. Its protein is CAGAGESYEQYF.